This T cell receptor (beta chain) came from a study of CD4 T cells in lung cancer (dated by TCRdb to between 2017 and 2020). For the wider study: The study screened blood T cells of NSCLC patients for responses to candidate mutation-encoded neoepitopes and isolated neoantigen-specific CD4+ T-cell clones and TCRs. Before blood donation, treatments including platinum chemotherapy had been received by the patients, and nivolumab or pembrolizumab had been received by some of the patients. TCRB deep sequencing tracked the frequency of neoantigen-specific clonotypes in tumor resections, non-adjacent lung and cultured T-cell products. A few patients undergoing curative-intent resections for stage I-III non-small cell lung cancer provided the tumor and non-adjacent lung tissue. The patients who underwent resection had lung adenocarcinoma or squamous cell carcinoma, were aged 60 to 69 when blood was donated, and were mostly former smokers. Overall study results and their limits: Some blood-derived responses might reflect in vitro priming of naive T cells or cross-reactivity rather than memory responses to the cancer.

For this clone: This receptor's antigen is unknown. No per-base quality is available; no much larger clone lies one base away.

Library preparation employed the immunoSEQ multiplex PCR assay. DNA was isolated with Qiagen DNeasy or QIAamp micro DNA kits and TCRB sequenced with the Adaptive Biotechnology human TCRB sequencing kit. Sequencing of TCRB libraries was performed on an Illumina MiSeq. The source study handled its data this way. The kit provider's software was used to analyze TCRB sequence data, and Fisher's exact test was applied to assess tumor enrichment of clonotype templates. Held by TCRdb, this immuneACCESS table contains in-frame sequences only and omits some clones. Under half of the omission traces to an unresolved V gene where checked; the cause of the rest is unknown. V, J and clone size were drawn from that table, and D and trimming were deduced from the DNA. The table for this sample lists approximately 9,300 clones; around two thirds of them were counted only once. The ten largest clones capture 15% of the sample.

Non-adjacent lung tissue was collected from the same resection as far from the malignant lesion as possible, at a distance of at least 3 cm. According to the germline V gene, CDR1 reads SGHRS and CDR2 reads YFSETQ. The junction shows trimming of 6 bases on V and 4 bases on J, plus 17 bases between the germline ends. The CDR3 spans 15 residues, from the cysteine through the phenylalanine. Only the CDR3 portion is preserved as DNA: 45 bases, with reading frame beginning at the first base. Sequencing was performed on normal lung tissue taken away from the tumor. The receptor was derived from a man in his sixties with non-small cell lung cancer. This receptor chain uses TRBV5-1 and TRBJ1-5, and TRBD1 may be the D gene, going by 6 matching bases. CDR3 region: CASNSRGHSNQPQHF. The DNA reads TGCGCCAGCAACTCCCGGGGACACAGTAATCAGCCCCAGCATTTT.